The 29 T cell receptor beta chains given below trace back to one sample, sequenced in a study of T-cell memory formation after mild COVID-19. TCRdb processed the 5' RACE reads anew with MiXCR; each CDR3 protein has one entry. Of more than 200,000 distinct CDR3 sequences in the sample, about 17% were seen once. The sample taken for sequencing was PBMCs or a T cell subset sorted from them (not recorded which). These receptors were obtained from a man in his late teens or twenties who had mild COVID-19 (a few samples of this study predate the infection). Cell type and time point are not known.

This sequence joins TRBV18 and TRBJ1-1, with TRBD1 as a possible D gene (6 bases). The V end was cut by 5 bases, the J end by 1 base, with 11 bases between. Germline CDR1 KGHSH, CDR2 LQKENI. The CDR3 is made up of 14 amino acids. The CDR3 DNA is TGTGCCAGCTCATTCTCAGGGGAGAACACTGAAGCTTTCTTT. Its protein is CASSFSGENTEAFF.

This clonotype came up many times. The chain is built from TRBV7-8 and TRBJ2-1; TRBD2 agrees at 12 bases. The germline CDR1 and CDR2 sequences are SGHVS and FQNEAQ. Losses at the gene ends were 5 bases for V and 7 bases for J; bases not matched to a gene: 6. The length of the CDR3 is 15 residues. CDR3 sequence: CASSPSGGARNEQFF. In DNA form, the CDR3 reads TGTGCCAGCAGCCCTAGCGGGGGGGCTAGGAATGAGCAGTTCTTC.

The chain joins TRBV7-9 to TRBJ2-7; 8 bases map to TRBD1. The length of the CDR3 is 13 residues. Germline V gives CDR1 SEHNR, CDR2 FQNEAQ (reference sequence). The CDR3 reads CASSSPGGYKQYV. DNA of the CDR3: TGTGCCAGCAGCTCCCCAGGGGGCTACAAGCAGTACGTC.

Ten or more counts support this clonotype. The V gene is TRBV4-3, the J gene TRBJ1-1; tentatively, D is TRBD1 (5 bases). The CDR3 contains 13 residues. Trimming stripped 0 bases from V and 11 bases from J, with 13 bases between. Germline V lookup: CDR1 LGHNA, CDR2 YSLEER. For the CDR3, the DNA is TGCGCCAGCAGCCAAGACAGGGTTATGAGGGCTTTCTTT. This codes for CASSQDRVMRAFF.

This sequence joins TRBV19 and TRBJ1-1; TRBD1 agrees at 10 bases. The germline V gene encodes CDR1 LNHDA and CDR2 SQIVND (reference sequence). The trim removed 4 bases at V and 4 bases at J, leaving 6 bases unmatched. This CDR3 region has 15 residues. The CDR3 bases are TGTGCCAGTAGTAAGGGACAGGGGTGGGGCACTGAAGCTTTCTTT. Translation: CASSKGQGWGTEAFF.

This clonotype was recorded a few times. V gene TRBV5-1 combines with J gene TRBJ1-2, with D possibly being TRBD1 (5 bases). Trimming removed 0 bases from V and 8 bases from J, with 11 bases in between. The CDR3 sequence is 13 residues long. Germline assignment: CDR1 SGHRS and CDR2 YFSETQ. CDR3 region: CASSLEQGWGYTF. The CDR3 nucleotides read TGCGCCAGCAGCTTGGAGCAGGGTTGGGGCTACACCTTC.

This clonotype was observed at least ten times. CDR3: CASSFRVSSYEQYV. The CDR3 DNA follows: TGTGCCAGCAGCTTCCGCGTCAGCTCCTACGAGCAGTACGTC. The chain is built from TRBV7-2 and TRBJ2-7; D is uncertain. Trimming removed 3 bases from V and 0 bases from J, with 9 bases in between. Germline V gives CDR1 SGHTA, CDR2 FQGNSA. This CDR3 has 14 residues.

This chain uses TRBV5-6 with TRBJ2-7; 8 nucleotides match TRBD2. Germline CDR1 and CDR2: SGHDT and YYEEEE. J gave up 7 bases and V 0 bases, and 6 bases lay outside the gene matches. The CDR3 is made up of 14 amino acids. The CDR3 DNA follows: TGTGCCAGCAGCTTGGTGGCTAGCGGGCTTGAGCAGTACGTC. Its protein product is CASSLVASGLEQYV.

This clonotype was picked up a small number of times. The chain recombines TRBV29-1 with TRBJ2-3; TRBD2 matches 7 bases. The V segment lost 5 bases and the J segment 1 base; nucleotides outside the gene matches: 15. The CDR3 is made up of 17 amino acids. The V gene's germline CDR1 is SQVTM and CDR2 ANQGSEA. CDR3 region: CSVPNWYSGRGTDTQYF. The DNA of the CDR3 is TGCAGCGTTCCGAACTGGTATAGCGGGCGCGGCACAGATACGCAGTATTTT.

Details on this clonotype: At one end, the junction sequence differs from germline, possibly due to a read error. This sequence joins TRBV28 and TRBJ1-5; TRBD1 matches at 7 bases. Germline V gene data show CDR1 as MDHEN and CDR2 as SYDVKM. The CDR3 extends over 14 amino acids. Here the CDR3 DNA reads TGTGCCAGCGTCATGGGGGACAGCAACCAGCCCCAGCATTTT. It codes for CASVMGDSNQPQHF.

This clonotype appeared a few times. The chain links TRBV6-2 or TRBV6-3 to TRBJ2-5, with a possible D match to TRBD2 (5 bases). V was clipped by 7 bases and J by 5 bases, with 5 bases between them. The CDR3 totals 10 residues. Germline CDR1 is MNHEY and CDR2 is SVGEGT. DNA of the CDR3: TGTGCCAGCAAGCGGGAGACCCAGTACTTC. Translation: CASKRETQYF.

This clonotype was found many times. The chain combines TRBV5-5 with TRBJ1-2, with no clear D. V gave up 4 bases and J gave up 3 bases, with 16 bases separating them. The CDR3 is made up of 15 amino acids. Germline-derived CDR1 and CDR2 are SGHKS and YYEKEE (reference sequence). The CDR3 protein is CASSPRGALDYGYTF. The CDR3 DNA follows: TGTGCCAGCAGCCCCCGGGGTGCCCTGGACTATGGCTACACCTTC.

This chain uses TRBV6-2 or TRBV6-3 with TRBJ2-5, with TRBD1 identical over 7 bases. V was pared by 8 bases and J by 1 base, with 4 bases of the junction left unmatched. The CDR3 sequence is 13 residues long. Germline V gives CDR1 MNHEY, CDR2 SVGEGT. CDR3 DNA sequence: TGTGCCAGCGCAGGGACAGCCCAAGAGACCCAGTACTTC. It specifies CASAGTAQETQYF.

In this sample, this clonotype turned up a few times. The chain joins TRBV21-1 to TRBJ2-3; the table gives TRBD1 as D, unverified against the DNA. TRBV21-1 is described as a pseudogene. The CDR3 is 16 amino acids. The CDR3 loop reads CASSKEGQGIPDTQYF. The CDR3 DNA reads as TGTGCCAGCAGCAAAGAGGGACAGGGTATACCCGATACGCAGTATTTT.

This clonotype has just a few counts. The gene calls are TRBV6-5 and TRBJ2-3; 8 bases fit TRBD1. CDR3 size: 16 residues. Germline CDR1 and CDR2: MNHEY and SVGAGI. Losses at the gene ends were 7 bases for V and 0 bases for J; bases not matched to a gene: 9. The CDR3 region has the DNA TGTGCCAGCATTCCGCTAGGGACAGGCAGCACAGATACGCAGTATTTT. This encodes CASIPLGTGSTDTQYF.

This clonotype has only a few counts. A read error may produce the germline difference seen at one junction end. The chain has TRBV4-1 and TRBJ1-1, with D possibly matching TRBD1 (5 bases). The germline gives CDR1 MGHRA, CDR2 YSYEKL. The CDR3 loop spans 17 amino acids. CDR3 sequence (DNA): TGCGCCAGCAGCCAAGATCGGGGCGGCTTTGAGAACGCTGAAGCTTTCTTT. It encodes CASSQDRGGFENAEAFF.

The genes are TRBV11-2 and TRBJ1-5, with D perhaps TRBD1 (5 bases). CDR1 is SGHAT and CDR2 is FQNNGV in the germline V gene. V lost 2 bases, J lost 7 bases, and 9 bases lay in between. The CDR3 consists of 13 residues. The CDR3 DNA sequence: TGTGCCAGCAGCTTATCCTGGGGGCAGCCCCAGCATTTT. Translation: CASSLSWGQPQHF.

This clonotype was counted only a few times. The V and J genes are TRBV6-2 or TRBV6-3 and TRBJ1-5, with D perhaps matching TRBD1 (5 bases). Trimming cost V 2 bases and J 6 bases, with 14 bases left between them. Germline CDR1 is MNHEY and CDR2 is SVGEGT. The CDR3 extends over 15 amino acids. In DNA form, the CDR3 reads TGTGCCAGCAGTTACCGTACGCCGGGGCGTCAGCCCCAGCATTTT. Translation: CASSYRTPGRQPQHF.

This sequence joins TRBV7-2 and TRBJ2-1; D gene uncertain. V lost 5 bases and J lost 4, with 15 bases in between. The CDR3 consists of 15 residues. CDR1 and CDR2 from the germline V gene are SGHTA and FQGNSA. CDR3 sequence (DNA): TGTGCCAGCAGCCGACCCGGGCACAAGTACAATGAGCAGTTCTTC. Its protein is CASSRPGHKYNEQFF.

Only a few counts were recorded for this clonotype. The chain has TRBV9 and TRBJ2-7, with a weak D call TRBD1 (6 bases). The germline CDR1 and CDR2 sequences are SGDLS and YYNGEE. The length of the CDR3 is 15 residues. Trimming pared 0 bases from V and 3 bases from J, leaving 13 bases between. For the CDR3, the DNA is TGTGCCAGCAGCGTAGGAGGAACAGGGTACTACGAGCAGTACTTC. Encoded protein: CASSVGGTGYYEQYF.

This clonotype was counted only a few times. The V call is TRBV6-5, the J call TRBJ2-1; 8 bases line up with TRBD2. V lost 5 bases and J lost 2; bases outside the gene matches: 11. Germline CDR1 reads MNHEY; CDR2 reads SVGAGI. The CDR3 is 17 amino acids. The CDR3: CASSPWTSSKAYNEQFF. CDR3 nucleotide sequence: TGTGCCAGCAGTCCCTGGACTAGCAGTAAGGCCTACAATGAGCAGTTCTTC.

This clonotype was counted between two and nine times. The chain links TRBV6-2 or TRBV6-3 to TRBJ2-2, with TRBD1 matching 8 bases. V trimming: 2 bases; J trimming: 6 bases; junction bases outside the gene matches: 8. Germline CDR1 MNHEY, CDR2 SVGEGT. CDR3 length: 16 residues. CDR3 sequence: CASSYRRRGRSGELFF. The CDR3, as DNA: TGTGCCAGCAGTTACCGCCGCAGGGGGCGGTCCGGGGAGCTGTTTTTT.

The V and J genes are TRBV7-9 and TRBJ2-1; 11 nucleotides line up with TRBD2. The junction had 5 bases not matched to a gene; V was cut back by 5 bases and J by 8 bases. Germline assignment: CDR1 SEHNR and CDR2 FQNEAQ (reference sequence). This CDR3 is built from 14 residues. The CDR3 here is CASSDSGGAYEQFF. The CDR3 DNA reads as TGTGCCAGCAGCGATAGCGGGGGGGCCTATGAGCAGTTCTTC. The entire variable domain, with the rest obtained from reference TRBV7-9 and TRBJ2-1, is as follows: DTGVSQNPRHKITKRGQNVTFRCDPISEHNRLYWYRQTLGQGPEFLTYFQNEAQLEKSRLLSDRFSAERPKGSFSTLEIQRTEQGDSAMYLCASSDSGGAYEQFFGPGTRLTVL.

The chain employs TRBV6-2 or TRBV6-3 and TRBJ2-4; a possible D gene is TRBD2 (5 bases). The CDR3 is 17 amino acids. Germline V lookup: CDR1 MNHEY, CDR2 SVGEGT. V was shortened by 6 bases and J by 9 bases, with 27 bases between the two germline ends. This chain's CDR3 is CASSSRAGALLPPIQYF. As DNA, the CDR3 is TGTGCCAGCAGCTCCCGCGCGGGCGCCCTGCTGCCCCCCATTCAGTACTTC.

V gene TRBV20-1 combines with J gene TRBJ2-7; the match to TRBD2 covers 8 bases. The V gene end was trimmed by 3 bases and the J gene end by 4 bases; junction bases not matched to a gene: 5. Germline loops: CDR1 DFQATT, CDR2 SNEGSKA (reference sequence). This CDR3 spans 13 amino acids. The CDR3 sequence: CSASGGGRYEQYF. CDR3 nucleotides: TGCAGTGCTAGCGGGGGGGGCAGGTACGAGCAGTACTTC.

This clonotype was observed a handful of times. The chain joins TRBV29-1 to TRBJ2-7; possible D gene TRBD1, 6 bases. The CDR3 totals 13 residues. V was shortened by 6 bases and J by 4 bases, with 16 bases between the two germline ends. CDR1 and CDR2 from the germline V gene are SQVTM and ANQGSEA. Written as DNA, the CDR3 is TGCAGCGTGGTGGGCCAGGGGTTTTACGAGCAGTACTTC. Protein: CSVVGQGFYEQYF.

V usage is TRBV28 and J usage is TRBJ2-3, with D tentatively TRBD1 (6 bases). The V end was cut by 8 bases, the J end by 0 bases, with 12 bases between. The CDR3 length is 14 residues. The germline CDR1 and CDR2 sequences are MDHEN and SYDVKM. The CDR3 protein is CASSRTASTDTQYF. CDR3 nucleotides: TGTGCCAGCTCTCGGACAGCTAGCACAGATACGCAGTATTTT.

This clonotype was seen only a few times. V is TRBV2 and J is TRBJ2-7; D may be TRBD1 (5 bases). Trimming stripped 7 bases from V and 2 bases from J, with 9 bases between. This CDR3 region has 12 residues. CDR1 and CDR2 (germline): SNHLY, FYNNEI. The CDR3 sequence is CASTRQTYEQYV. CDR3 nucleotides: TGTGCCAGCACACGACAGACCTACGAGCAGTACGTC.

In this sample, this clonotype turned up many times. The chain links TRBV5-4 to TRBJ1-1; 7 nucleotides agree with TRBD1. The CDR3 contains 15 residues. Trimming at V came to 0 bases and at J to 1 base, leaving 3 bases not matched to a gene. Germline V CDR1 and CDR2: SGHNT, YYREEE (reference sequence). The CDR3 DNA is TGTGCCAGCAGCTTGGGGGGACAGAGGAACACTGAAGCTTTCTTT. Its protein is CASSLGGQRNTEAFF.